Presented here are 5 T cell receptor beta chains from one specimen sequenced in a study of neurological immune-mediated disorders. Regarding time point: longitudinal time-point 1 (baseline). TCRdb processed the 5' RACE reads anew with MiXCR; each CDR3 protein has one entry. The sample carries around 37,000 distinct CDR3 sequences, less than 3.5% recorded once. The source material was PBMCs. Receptors were obtained from a woman aged 55-69 years with multiple sclerosis.

In its sample, this clonotype was seen many times. V usage is TRBV10-3 and J usage is TRBJ2-5; D is tentatively TRBD1 or TRBD2 (5 bases each). CDR1 is ENHRY and CDR2 is SYGVKD in the germline V gene. V was cut by 0 bases and J by 2 bases, with 10 bases left in between. This CDR3 contains 15 residues. The CDR3 sequence: CAISESGTEQETQYF. The CDR3 DNA reads as TGTGCCATCAGTGAGTCCGGGACGGAACAAGAGACCCAGTACTTC.

The J gene is TRBJ2-2, the V gene TRBV7-6, with 10 bases matching TRBD2. V gave up 5 bases and J gave up 2 bases; unmatched junction bases: 8. The germline V gene has CDR1 SGHVS and CDR2 FNYEAQ. The CDR3 is made up of 17 amino acids. This CDR3 is CASSPGSGGTNTGELFF. The CDR3 nucleotides read TGTGCCAGCAGCCCAGGTAGCGGGGGGACCAACACCGGGGAGCTGTTTTTT.

In this sample, this clonotype turned up many times. The rearrangement joins TRBV7-2 to TRBJ1-2; D might be TRBD1 (6 bases). The CDR3 length is 14 residues. The germline V gene encodes CDR1 SGHTA and CDR2 FQGNSA. Trimming shortened V by 1 base and J by 7 bases, and 13 bases separated the two germline ends. CDR3 nucleotides: TGTGCCAGCAGCTTAGTTATTGGACAGCGTGGCTACACCTTC. It translates to CASSLVIGQRGYTF.

This clonotype was seen a handful of times. The chain's CDR3 is CAISESTGKSEAFF. The CDR3, as DNA: TGTGCCATCAGTGAGTCGACTGGGAAATCTGAAGCTTTCTTT. The V gene is TRBV10-3, the J gene TRBJ1-1, with D unclear. The V gene's germline CDR1 is ENHRY and CDR2 SYGVKD. Trimming took 0 bases from V and 6 from J, leaving 11 bases between them. This CDR3 comprises 14 residues.

Concerning this clonotype itself: One end of the junction does not line up with germline, which may come from a read error. V and J are TRBV5-6 and TRBJ2-6, with a tentative D call TRBD1 (6 bases). Germline CDR1 reads SGHDT; CDR2 reads YYEEEE. The CDR3 is 20 residues long. CDR3 in amino acids: CASSSTGSRSLLSGANVLAF. CDR3 in DNA: TGTGCCAGCAGCTCAACAGGGTCAAGGTCCTTGCTTTCTGGGGCCAACGTCCTGGCTTTC.